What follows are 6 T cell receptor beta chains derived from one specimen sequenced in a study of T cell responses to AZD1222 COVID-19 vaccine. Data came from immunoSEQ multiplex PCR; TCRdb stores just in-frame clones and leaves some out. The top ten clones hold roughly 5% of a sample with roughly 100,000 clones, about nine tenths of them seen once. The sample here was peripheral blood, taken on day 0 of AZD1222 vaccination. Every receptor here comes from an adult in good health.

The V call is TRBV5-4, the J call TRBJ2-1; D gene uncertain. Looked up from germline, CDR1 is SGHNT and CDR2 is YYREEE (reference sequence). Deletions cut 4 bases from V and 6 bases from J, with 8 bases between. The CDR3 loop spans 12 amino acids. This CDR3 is CASSLGFNEQFF. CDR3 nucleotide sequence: TGTGCCAGCAGCCTAGGATTCAATGAGCAGTTCTTC.

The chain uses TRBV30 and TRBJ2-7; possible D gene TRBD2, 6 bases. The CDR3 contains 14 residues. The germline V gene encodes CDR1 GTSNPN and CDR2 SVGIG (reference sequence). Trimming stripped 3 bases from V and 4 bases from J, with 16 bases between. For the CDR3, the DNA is TGTGCCTGGAGAGGGGCGGAGGGGCATTACGAGCAGTACTTC. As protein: CAWRGAEGHYEQYF. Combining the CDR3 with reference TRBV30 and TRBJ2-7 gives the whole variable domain SQTIHQWPATLVQPVGSPLSLECTVEGTSNPNLYWYRQAAGRGLQLLFYSVGIGQISSEVPQNLSASRPQDRQFILSSKKLLLSDSGFYLCAWRGAEGHYEQYFGPGTRLTVT.

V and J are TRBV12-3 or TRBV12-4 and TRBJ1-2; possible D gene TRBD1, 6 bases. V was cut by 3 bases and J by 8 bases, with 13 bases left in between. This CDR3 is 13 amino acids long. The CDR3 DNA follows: TGTGCCAGCAGTTTTCTGGGGGGCCGCGGCTACACCTTC. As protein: CASSFLGGRGYTF.

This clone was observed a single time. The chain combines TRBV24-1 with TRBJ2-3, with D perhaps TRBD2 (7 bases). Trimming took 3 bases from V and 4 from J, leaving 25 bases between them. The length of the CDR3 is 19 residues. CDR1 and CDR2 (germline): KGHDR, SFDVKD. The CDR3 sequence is CATSDRQLGGGRMADTQYF. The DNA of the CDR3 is TGTGCCACCAGTGATCGGCAATTAGGGGGGGGAAGGATGGCAGATACGCAGTATTTT.

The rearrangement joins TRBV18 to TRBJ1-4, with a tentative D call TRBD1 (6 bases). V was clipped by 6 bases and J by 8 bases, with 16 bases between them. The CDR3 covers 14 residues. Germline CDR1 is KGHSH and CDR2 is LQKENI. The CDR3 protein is CASSRNAGGEKLFF. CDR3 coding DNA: TGTGCCAGCTCGCGGAATGCTGGGGGCGAAAAACTGTTTTTT. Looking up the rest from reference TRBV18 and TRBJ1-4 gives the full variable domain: NAGVMQNPRHLVRRRGQEARLRCSPMKGHSHVYWYRQLPEEGLKFMVYLQKENIIDESGMPKERFSAEFPKEGPSILRIQQVVRGDSAAYFCASSRNAGGEKLFFGSGTQLSVL.

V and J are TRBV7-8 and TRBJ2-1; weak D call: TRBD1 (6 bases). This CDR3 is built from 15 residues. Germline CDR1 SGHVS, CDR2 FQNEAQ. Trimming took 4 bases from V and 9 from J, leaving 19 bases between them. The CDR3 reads CASSYPGGPTIEQFF. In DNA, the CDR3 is TGTGCCAGCAGCTATCCTGGGGGCCCCACAATTGAGCAGTTCTTC.